This is a list of T cell receptor beta chains from one sample in a study of cytomegalovirus exposure and HLA in healthy donors. Profiling relied on immunoSEQ multiplex PCR, and the TCRdb table lists in-frame clones only, not all of them. The table records 55,000 or so clones, about 84% of them present only once. The sample comprised PBMCs. The receptors come from a man between 25 and 39 years old in good health and CMV-seronegative. Each CDR3 is given with its conserved first and last residue. The D gene is left open where the match is weak. Some rows have no size entry. The others give once, few or many, or a class for an expanded clone.

few,TRBV6-1,15,-,TRBJ2-1,CASSTRPGDYNEQFF,TGTGCCAGCAGTACGCGTCCCGGAGACTACAATGAGCAGTTCTTC
-,TRBV10-3,17,TRBD2,TRBJ2-1,CAIRLTGTSGSNNEQFF,TGTGCCATCAGGCTGACCGGGACTAGCGGCTCCAACAATGAGCAGTTCTTC
-,TRBV25-1,14,-,TRBJ2-5,CASSEYPRDKTQYF,TGTGCCAGCAGTGAATATCCCAGGGATAAGACCCAGTACTTC
-,TRBV6-5,14,-,TRBJ2-2,CASSTTSSTGELFF,TGTGCCAGCAGTACCACTTCAAGCACCGGGGAGCTGTTTTTT
-,TRBV12-1,16,-,TRBJ2-1,CASSIGTSCSYNEQFF,TGTGCCAGCAGCATAGGGACTTCCTGCTCCTACAATGAGCAGTTCTTC
-,TRBV6-6,15,TRBD2,TRBJ2-1,CASSQTSDSYNEQFF,TGTGCCAGCAGTCAGACTAGCGACTCCTACAATGAGCAGTTCTTC
-,TRBV10-1,12,-,TRBJ2-1,CASRTFWNEQFF,TGCGCCAGCAGGACATTTTGGAATGAGCAGTTCTTC
-,TRBV10-1,15,TRBD2,TRBJ2-3,CASSDLAGDPDTQYF,TGCGCCAGCAGTGATTTAGCGGGAGACCCAGATACGCAGTATTTT
few,TRBV30,15,TRBD2,TRBJ2-1,CACSRPGLGDNEQFF,TGTGCCTGCTCCCGACCGGGACTAGGAGACAATGAGCAGTTCTTC
once,TRBV27,14,TRBD2,TRBJ2-7,CASRPERGAYEQYF,TGTGCCAGCAGGCCCGAGCGGGGGGCCTACGAGCAGTACTTC
once,TRBV2,15,-,TRBJ1-5,CASSGQGGREQPQHF,TGTGCCAGCAGTGGGCAGGGAGGGCGTGAACAGCCCCAGCATTTT
-,TRBV5-6,14,TRBD1,TRBJ1-3,CASSLVQGAHTIYF,TGTGCCAGCAGCTTGGTGCAGGGGGCACACACCATATATTTT
-,TRBV7-2,15,-,TRBJ2-1,CASSSTQSSYNEQFF,TGTGCCAGCAGCAGCACACAGAGCTCCTACAATGAGCAGTTCTTC
once,TRBV5-1,16,TRBD1,TRBJ1-4,CASSWGTGGGDGKLFF,TGCGCCAGCAGCTGGGGGACAGGGGGCGGAGACGGAAAACTGTTTTTT
-,TRBV19,16,TRBD1,TRBJ2-6,CASGRTGGAGANVLTF,TGTGCCAGTGGAAGGACAGGGGGCGCTGGGGCCAACGTCCTGACTTTC
-,TRBV18,13,-,TRBJ2-7,CASSPRGTYEQYF,TGTGCCAGCTCACCGCGGGGAACCTACGAGCAGTACTTC
-,TRBV7-2,17,-,TRBJ1-3,CASSSLGGDSSGNTIYF,TGTGCCAGCAGCTCCTTGGGGGGGGACTCCTCTGGAAACACCATATATTTT
once,TRBV4-3,14,-,TRBJ1-3,CASSQAGVGNTIYF,TGCGCCAGCAGCCAGGCGGGCGTTGGAAACACCATATATTTT
-,TRBV5-1,18,TRBD1,TRBJ1-2,CASSLAGIDRQGARGYTF,TGCGCCAGCAGCTTGGCCGGAATCGACAGACAGGGGGCGCGCGGCTACACCTTC
-,TRBV10-3,13,-,TRBJ2-2,CAIMGTNTGELFF,TGTGCCATCATGGGCACGAACACCGGGGAGCTGTTTTTT
-,TRBV6-4,14,TRBD2,TRBJ2-3,CASSVAGGTDTQYF,TGTGCCAGCAGTGTAGCGGGAGGCACAGATACGCAGTATTTT
-,TRBV27,15,TRBD1,TRBJ2-7,CASSRSGTGAYEQYF,TGTGCCAGCAGTCGATCCGGGACAGGGGCCTACGAGCAGTACTTC
-,TRBV27,20,TRBD1,TRBJ1-3,CASSSRPGQGNIESGNTIYF,TGTGCCAGCAGTTCGAGACCGGGACAGGGGAATATCGAGTCTGGAAACACCATATATTTT
few,TRBV4-2,16,TRBD1,TRBJ2-7,CASSQDGQGGVYEQYF,TGTGCCAGCAGCCAAGATGGACAGGGGGGGGTTTACGAGCAGTACTTC
-,TRBV6-5,15,-,TRBJ1-5,CASSLHRERNQPQHF,TGTGCCAGCAGCCTACACAGGGAACGCAATCAGCCCCAGCATTTT
-,TRBV7-8,16,-,TRBJ1-1,CASSGRGRGMNTEAFF,TGTGCCAGCAGCGGCAGAGGGCGGGGGATGAACACTGAAGCTTTCTTT
-,TRBV6-5,14,-,TRBJ2-7,CASEGKTGRYEQYF,TGTGCCAGTGAGGGGAAGACAGGCCGGTACGAGCAGTACTTC
-,TRBV10-2,14,TRBD1,TRBJ2-1,CASSYYRGHNEQFF,TGCGCCAGCAGCTATTACAGGGGGCACAATGAGCAGTTCTTC
-,TRBV2,16,-,TRBJ2-5,CASGGWGSSGVVAQYF,TGTGCCAGCGGGGGCTGGGGGTCCAGTGGGGTGGTGGCCCAGTACTTC
-,TRBV29-1,12,-,TRBJ1-2,CSVGADIYGYTF,TGCAGCGTTGGTGCGGACATCTATGGCTACACCTTC
-,TRBV5-1,15,-,TRBJ2-7,CASSLGPGEWGEQYF,TGCGCCAGCAGCCTGGGCCCAGGGGAGTGGGGCGAGCAGTACTTC
-,TRBV30,15,TRBD1,TRBJ2-5,CAWSPGQGVKETQYF,TGTGCCTGGAGTCCGGGACAGGGGGTAAAAGAGACCCAGTACTTC
-,TRBV18,16,TRBD2,TRBJ2-1,CASSPQRGQTYNEQFF,TGTGCCAGCTCACCTCAGCGGGGTCAAACCTACAATGAGCAGTTCTTC
-,TRBV25-1,13,-,TRBJ1-4,CASHRATNEKLFF,TGTGCCTCCCACAGAGCAACTAATGAAAAACTGTTTTTT
-,TRBV5-8,13,-,TRBJ2-5,CASSLAGKETQYF,TGTGCCAGCAGCTTGGCAGGGAAAGAGACCCAGTACTTC
-,TRBV7-9,14,-,TRBJ2-1,CASSLALAPHEQFF,TGTGCCAGCAGCTTAGCCCTAGCCCCCCATGAGCAGTTCTTC
-,TRBV7-9,13,-,TRBJ1-1,CASSSKEGGEAFF,TGTGCCAGCAGCTCAAAAGAGGGTGGTGAAGCTTTCTTT
-,TRBV6-6,14,TRBD1,TRBJ2-1,CASSNQGAQNEQFF,TGTGCCAGCAGTAACCAGGGGGCGCAGAATGAGCAGTTCTTC
-,TRBV6-1,13,-,TRBJ2-3,CASSKARTDTQYF,TGTGCCAGTTCGAAAGCGCGCACAGATACGCAGTATTTT
-,TRBV15,14,TRBD1,TRBJ2-2,CATSRQTGQGALFF,TGTGCCACCAGCAGACAAACCGGACAGGGTGCGCTGTTTTTT
-,TRBV7-2,16,TRBD2,TRBJ2-1,CASSFRGLAEIGEQFF,TGTGCCAGCAGCTTCCGGGGACTAGCGGAAATCGGAGAGCAGTTCTTC